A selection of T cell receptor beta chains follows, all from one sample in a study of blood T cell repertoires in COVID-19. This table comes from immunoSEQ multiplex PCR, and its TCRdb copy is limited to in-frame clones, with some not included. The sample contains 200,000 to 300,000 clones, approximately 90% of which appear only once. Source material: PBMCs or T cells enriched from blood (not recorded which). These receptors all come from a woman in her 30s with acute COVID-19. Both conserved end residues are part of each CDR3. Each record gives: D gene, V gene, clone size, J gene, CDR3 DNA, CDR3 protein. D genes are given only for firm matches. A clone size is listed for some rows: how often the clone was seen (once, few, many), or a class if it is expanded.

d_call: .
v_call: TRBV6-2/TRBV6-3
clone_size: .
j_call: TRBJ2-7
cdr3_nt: TGTGCCAGCAGTTCGCCGCCCGACAGGGGAGGGGAGCAGTACTTC
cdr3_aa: CASSSPPDRGGEQYF

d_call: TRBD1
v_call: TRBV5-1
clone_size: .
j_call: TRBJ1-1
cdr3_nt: TGCGCCAGCAGCCTACAGGGGACTGAAGCTTTCTTT
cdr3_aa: CASSLQGTEAFF

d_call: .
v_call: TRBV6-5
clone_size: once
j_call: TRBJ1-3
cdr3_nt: TGTGCCACCGTGACACTCTCGAGCTCTGGAAACACCATATATTTT
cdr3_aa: CATVTLSSSGNTIYF

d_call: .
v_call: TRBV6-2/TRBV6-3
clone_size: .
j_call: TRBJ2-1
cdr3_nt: TGTGCCAGCAGCTTCACCGAGGTGCGGGCGGAGTACAATGAGCAGTTCTTC
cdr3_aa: CASSFTEVRAEYNEQFF

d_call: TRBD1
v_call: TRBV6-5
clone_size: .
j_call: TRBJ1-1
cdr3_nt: TGTGCCAGCAGTTACTCCGACAGGGTTTCGGCTTTCTTT
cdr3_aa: CASSYSDRVSAFF

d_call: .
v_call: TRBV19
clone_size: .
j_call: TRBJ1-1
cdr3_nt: TGTGCCAGTAGTATAAACAATTTGAACACTGAAGCTTTCTTT
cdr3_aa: CASSINNLNTEAFF

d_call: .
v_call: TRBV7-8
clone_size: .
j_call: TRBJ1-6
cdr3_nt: TGTGCCAGCAGCATTCAGGGTAGCCCCGGTAATTCACCCCTCCACTTT
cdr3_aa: CASSIQGSPGNSPLHF

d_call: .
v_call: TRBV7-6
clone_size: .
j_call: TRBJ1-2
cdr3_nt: TGTGCCAGCAGCCCGGCGGGGGGCGAGGTGGACGGCTACACCTTC
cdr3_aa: CASSPAGGEVDGYTF

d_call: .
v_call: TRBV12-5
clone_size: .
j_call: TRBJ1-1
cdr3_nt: TGTGCTAGTGGTTTGGCTTATAACACTGAAGCTTTCTTT
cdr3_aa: CASGLAYNTEAFF

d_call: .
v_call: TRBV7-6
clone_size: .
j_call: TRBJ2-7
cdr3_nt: TGTGCCAGCAGCGCCTTTCAACAGGTGCCCCCCTTCTACGAGCAGTACTTC
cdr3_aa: CASSAFQQVPPFYEQYF

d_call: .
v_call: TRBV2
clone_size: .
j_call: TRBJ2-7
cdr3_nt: TGTGCCAGCAGGTTGCTAGCTTACGAGCAGTACTTC
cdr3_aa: CASRLLAYEQYF

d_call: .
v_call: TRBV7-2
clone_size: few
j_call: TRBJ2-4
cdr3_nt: TGTGCCAGCAGCTTACCAGGGAACATTCAGTACTTC
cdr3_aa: CASSLPGNIQYF

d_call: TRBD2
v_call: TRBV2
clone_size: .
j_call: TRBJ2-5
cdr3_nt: TGTGCCAGCACTCAGCCTAGCGGGGGTGAGACCCAGTACTTC
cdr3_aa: CASTQPSGGETQYF

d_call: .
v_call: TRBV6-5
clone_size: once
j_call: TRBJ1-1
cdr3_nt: TGTGCCAGCAGTCCGCAGGGACAGAACACTGAAGCTTTCTTT
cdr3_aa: CASSPQGQNTEAFF

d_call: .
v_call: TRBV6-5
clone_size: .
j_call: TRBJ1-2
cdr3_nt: TGTGCCAGCATCTCTCAGGGGTTGATAGGCGGCTACACCTTC
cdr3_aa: CASISQGLIGGYTF

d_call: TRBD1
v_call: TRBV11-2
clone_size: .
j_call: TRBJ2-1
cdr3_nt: TGTGCCAGCAGCTCCCATCCCAGGACAGGGTTTAGTGAGCAGTTCTTC
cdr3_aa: CASSSHPRTGFSEQFF

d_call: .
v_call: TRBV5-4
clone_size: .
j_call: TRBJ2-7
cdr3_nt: TGTGCCAGCATGTTGGAACAGACCTCCTACGAGCAGTACTTC
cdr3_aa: CASMLEQTSYEQYF

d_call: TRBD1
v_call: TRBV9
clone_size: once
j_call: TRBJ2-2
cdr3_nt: TGTGCCAGCAGCGTAGACTCGGGACAGGTTATCGCCGGGGAGCTGTTTTTT
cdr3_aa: CASSVDSGQVIAGELFF

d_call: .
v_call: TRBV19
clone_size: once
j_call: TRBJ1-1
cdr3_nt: TGTGCCAGTAGTATATCGGGGACTGGAACTGAAGCTTTCTTT
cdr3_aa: CASSISGTGTEAFF

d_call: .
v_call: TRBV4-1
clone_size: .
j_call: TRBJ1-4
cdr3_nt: TGCGCCAGCAGCTTGTTAGCAGGGATAAATGAAAAACTGTTTTTT
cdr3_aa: CASSLLAGINEKLFF

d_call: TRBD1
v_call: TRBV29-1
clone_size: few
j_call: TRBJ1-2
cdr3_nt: TGCAGCGTTGAGGGACAGGCCTTTTTGCTCTTC
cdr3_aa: CSVEGQAFLLF

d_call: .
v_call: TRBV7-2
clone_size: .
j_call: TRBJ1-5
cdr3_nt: TGTGCCAGCAGCTTTCAATACAGGAGCAATCAGCCCCAGCATTTT
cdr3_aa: CASSFQYRSNQPQHF

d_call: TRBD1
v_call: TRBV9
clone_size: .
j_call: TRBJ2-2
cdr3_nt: TGTGCCAGCAGCGTAGCTACCAGACAGGGGGCGCGTGGCGGGGAGCTGTTTTTT
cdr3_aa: CASSVATRQGARGGELFF

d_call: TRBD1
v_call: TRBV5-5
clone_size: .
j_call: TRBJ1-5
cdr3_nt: TGTGCCAGCAGCTCCCACGGGACAGGGGGCCAGCCCCAGCATTTT
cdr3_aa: CASSSHGTGGQPQHF

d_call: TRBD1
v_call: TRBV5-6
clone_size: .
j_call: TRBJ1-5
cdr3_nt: TGTGCCAGCAGCTTCACAGGGGGTCGGCAGCCCCAGCATTTT
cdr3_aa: CASSFTGGRQPQHF

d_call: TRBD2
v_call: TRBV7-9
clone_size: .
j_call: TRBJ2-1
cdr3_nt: TGTGCCAGCAGCTTGGGAATAGCGGGGTGGGTCAATGAGCAGTTCTTC
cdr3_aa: CASSLGIAGWVNEQFF

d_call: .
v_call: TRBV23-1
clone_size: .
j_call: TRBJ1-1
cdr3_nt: TGCGCCAGCGTGCACCACAGGGCGACGAACACTGAAGCTTTCTTT
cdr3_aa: CASVHHRATNTEAFF

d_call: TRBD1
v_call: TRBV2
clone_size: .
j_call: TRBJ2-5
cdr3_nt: TGTGCCAGCAAAGGGGGCGGTGAGACCCAGTACTTC
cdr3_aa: CASKGGGETQYF

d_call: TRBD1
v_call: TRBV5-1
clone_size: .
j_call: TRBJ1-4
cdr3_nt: TGCGCCAGCCGGGACCGGTGGGACAGGAAGGGAACTAATGAAAAACTGTTTTTT
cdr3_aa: CASRDRWDRKGTNEKLFF

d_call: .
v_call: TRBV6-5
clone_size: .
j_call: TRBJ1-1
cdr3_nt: TGTGCCAGCGCCAACGGGGGGTTGACTGAAGCTTTCTTT
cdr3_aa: CASANGGLTEAFF

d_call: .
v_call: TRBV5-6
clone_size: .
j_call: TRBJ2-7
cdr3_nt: TGTGCCAGCAGCTTGACAGTCTCCTACGAGCAGTACTTC
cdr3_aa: CASSLTVSYEQYF

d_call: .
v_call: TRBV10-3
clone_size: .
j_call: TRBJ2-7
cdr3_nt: TGTGCCATCAGTCCCGGCCCCGACTCAGGGGGGAGGGAGCAGTACTTC
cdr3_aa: CAISPGPDSGGREQYF

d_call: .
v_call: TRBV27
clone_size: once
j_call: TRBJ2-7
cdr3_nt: TGTGCCAGCAGTCCTGGGACTTTTATCTACGAGCAGTACTTC
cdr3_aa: CASSPGTFIYEQYF

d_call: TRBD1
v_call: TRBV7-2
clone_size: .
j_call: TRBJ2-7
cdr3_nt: TGTGCCAGCAGCTTAGAAGTAGGTAGGGGGACAGGGGAGAACGAGCAGTACTTC
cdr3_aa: CASSLEVGRGTGENEQYF

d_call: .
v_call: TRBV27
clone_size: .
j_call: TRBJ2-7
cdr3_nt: TGTGCCAGCAGTTTACAGGGCACCTACGAGCAGTACTTC
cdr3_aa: CASSLQGTYEQYF

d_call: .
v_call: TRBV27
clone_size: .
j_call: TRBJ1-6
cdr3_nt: TGTGCCACAGGGGATAGCTCCTATAATTCACCCCTCCACTTT
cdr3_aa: CATGDSSYNSPLHF

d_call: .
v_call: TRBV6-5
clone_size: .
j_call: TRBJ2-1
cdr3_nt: TGTGCCAGCAGGGGGGGGCTAGCATCCTACAATGAGCAGTTCTTC
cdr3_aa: CASRGGLASYNEQFF

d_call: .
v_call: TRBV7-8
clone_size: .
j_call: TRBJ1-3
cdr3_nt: TGTGCCACACAGGGTTTGAACACCATATATTTT
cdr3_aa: CATQGLNTIYF

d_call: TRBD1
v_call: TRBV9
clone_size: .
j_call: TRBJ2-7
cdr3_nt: TGTGCCAGCAGCGTAGCAGGGGGCGGTTCCTACGAGCAGTACTTC
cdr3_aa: CASSVAGGGSYEQYF

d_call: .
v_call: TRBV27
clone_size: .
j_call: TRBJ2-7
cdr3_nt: TGTGCCAGCAGCCCCCGCAGTGTGTCCTACGAGCAGTACTTC
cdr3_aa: CASSPRSVSYEQYF

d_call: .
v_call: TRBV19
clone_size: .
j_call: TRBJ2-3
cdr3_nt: TGTGCCAGTAGTATAGTTGCGGGACCTTCCACAGATACGCAGTATTTT
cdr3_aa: CASSIVAGPSTDTQYF

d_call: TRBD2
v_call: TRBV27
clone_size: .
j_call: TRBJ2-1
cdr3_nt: TGTGCCAGCATAACTAGCGGGGGGAACAACTACAATGAGCAGTTCTTC
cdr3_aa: CASITSGGNNYNEQFF

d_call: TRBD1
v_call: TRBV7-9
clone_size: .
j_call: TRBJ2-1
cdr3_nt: TGTGCCAGCAGTCCTCGGAACAGGGGGCTTTTGTACAATGAGCAGTTCTTC
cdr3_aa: CASSPRNRGLLYNEQFF

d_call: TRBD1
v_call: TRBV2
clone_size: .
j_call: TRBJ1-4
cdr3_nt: TGTGCCAGCAGTGAAGGGACAGGTGAAGAAAAACTGTTTTTT
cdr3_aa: CASSEGTGEEKLFF

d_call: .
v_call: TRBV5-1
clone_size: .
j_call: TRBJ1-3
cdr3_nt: TGCGCCAGCAGCGCCTTGACAGAGCCGGGAAACACCATATATTTT
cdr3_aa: CASSALTEPGNTIYF

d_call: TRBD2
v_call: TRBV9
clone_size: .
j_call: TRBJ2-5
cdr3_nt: TGTGCCAGCAGCGCCCGCATAACAGCGGGGGTAAGAGAGACCCAGTACTTC
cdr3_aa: CASSARITAGVRETQYF

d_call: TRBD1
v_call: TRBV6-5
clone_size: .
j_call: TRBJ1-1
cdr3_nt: TGTGCCAGCAGTTACAGGGACAGAAACACTGAAGCTTTCTTT
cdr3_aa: CASSYRDRNTEAFF

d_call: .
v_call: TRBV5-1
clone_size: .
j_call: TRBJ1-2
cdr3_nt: .
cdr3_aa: CASSLETVGVGTF

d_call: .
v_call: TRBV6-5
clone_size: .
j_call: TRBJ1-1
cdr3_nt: TGTGCCAGCAATAGGGGGGGTGGGACTGAAGCTTTCTTT
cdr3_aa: CASNRGGGTEAFF

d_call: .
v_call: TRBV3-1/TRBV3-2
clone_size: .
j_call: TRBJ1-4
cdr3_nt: TGTGCCAGCAGCCAAGGTGTAGCTGCTGCTGAAAAACTGTTTTTT
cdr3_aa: CASSQGVAAAEKLFF

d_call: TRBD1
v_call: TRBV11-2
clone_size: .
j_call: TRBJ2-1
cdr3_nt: TGTGCCAGCAGCCCCGACAGGGTCCCACCACACAATGAGCAGTTCTTC
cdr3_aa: CASSPDRVPPHNEQFF

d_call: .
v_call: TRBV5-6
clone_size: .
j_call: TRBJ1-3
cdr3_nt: TGTGCCAGCAGCTTGGTTGGGGCCAGCTCTGGAAACACCATATATTTT
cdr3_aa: CASSLVGASSGNTIYF